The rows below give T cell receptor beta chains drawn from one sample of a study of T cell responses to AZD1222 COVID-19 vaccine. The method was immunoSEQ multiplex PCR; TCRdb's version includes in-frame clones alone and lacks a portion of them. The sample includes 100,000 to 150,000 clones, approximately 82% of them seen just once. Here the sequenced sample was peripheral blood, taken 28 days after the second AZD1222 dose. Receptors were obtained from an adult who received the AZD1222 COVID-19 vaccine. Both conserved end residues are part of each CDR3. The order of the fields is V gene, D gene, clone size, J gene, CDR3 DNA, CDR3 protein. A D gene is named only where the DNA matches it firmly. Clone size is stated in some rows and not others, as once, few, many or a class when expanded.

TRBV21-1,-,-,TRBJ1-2,TGTGCCAGCAGAGAGCAGACCAACTATGGCTACACCTTC,CASREQTNYGYTF
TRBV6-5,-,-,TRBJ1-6,TGTGCCAGCACCATCAGGGCGTATAATTCACCCCTCCACTTT,CASTIRAYNSPLHF
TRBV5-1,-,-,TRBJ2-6,TGCGCCAGCAGCTCGGGTTTTCGGGCAGGCTCTGGGGCCAACGTCCTGACTTTC,CASSSGFRAGSGANVLTF
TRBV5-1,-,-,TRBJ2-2,TGCGCCAGCAGCTTGGGGGCAGGAGGATCCAAGAACACCGGGGAGCTGTTTTTT,CASSLGAGGSKNTGELFF
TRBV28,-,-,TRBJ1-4,TGTGCCAGCAGTTTAAGTGTTCGCGTAGAAAAACTGTTTTTT,CASSLSVRVEKLFF
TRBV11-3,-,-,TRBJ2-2,TGTGCCAGCAGTCTTCAAAACACCGGGGAGCTGTTTTTT,CASSLQNTGELFF
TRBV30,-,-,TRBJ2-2,TGTGCCTGGAGGGCCGGGGGAACCGGGGAGCTGTTTTTT,CAWRAGGTGELFF
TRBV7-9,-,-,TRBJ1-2,TGTGCCAGTGCAAAATTCGGGCAGAACTATGGCTACACCTTC,CASAKFGQNYGYTF
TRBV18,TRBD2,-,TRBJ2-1,TGTGCCAGCTCACCTATGTTAGCGGGGAATCCAAAGCAGTTCTTC,CASSPMLAGNPKQFF
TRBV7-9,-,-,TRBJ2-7,TGTGCCAGCAGCTCTTCGACAGGACACTACGAGCAGTACTTC,CASSSSTGHYEQYF
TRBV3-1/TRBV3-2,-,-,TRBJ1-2,TGTGCCAGCAGCCATAGCACCGGCGCTGGCTACACCTTC,CASSHSTGAGYTF
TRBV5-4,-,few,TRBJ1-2,TGTGCCAGCAGCGGGACGGCCAGGGTATCCTATGGCTACACCTTC,CASSGTARVSYGYTF
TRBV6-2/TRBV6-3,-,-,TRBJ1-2,TGTGCCAGCAGTTACGTTCCAGGTGACTTCTACCCGTATGGCTACACCTTC,CASSYVPGDFYPYGYTF
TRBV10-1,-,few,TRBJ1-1,TGCGCCAGCAGCGCCCTCGTTAACACTGAAGCTTTCTTT,CASSALVNTEAFF
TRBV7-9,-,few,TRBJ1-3,TGTGCCAGCAGCCCGGCGTCCGCATCTGGAAACACCATATATTTT,CASSPASASGNTIYF
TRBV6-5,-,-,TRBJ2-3,TGTGCCAGCAGTTACAGGGGGGCGACGCAGTATTTT,CASSYRGATQYF
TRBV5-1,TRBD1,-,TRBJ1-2,TGCGCCAGCAGCTCCCCGGGACAGGCTAACTATGGCTACACCTTC,CASSSPGQANYGYTF